Listed here is a single T cell receptor beta chain. The antigen is not known. This specimen belongs to a study of STAT3 mutations in large granular lymphocyte leukemia. Whole-study results and caveats: A small but highly pathogenic clone may have been missed. Every T-cell large granular lymphocyte leukemia patient had at least one immunodominant TCR beta clonotype.

The data were produced by immunoSEQ multiplex PCR, yet TCRdb's version contains in-frame clones alone and is incomplete. The repertoire holds approximately 2,300 clones, around 64% seen once, with less than 90% in the top ten. Trimming cost V 4 bases and J 7 bases, with 17 bases left between them. The CDR3 is 13 amino acids. Germline loops: CDR1 GTSNPN, CDR2 SVGIG (reference sequence). The chain couples TRBV30 to TRBJ2-7; no clear D. This sequence was found in a woman aged 45-60 years with T-cell large granular lymphocyte leukemia. Some clones in this sample may be carry-over from other donors' samples. The sample was peripheral blood mononuclear cells. CDR3 region: CAWNPFGFTEQYF. The CDR3 DNA follows: TGTGCCTGGAATCCTTTCGGGTTTACGGAGCAGTACTTC. Supplemented by reference TRBV30 and TRBJ2-7, the full variable domain reads SQTIHQWPATLVQPVGSPLSLECTVEGTSNPNLYWYRQAAGRGLQLLFYSVGIGQISSEVPQNLSASRPQDRQFILSSKKLLLSDSGFYLCAWNPFGFTEQYFGPGTRLTVT.